The T cell receptor (beta chain) under discussion was sequenced for a study of T cells in Graves' hyperthyroidism and ophthalmopathy. Study-wide points: A median approximately 6.5 months before onset, the model predicted ophthalmopathy.

This clonotype was detected many times. The antigen is unknown. CDR1 is LNHDA and CDR2 is SQIVND in the germline V gene (reference sequence). V lost 7 bases to trimming and J lost 0 bases, with 10 bases between them. The CDR3 sequence is 13 residues long. It was RNA transcripts that yielded the amplified TCR beta CDR3 regions. The TCR CDR3 first-round RT-PCR relied on the HTBI primer set. Each CDR3 protein gets one entry after TCRdb re-called the multiplex PCR reads with MiXCR. The table shows a few hundred thousand distinct CDR3 sequences, with 11% to 15% occurring only once. The sequence was collected from a woman aged 25 to 39 with Graves' hyperthyroidism that later progressed to Graves' ophthalmopathy. V and J are TRBV19 and TRBJ2-7, with D perhaps matching TRBD2 (5 bases). Sequencing was carried out using blood. The CDR3, as DNA: TGTGCCAGTAAGGAGGAGAACTCCTACGAGCAGTACTTC. Translation: CASKEENSYEQYF.